This TCR beta chain emerged from a study of human T cells and chemical hapten exposure. Across the study: Per-sample TCR yields varied mainly from small pooled library volume differences.

The sample's time point: patch test 1, 2 weeks after DPC sensitization. Treatment here: therapeutic diphenylcyclopropenone sensitization with weekly scalp DPC. This clonotype was counted ten times or more. Its antigen is currently unknown. Trimming removed 3 bases at V and 2 bases at J, with 8 bases between. CDR1 is KGHSH, CDR2 LQKENI, per germline. This CDR3 has 14 amino acids. What the library attached to individual cDNA molecules were unique molecular identifiers. TCRdb independently ran MiXCR on the RACE reads; one entry per CDR3 protein. The sample lists around 160,000 distinct CDR3 sequences, roughly 15% occurring once. Regarding the study as a whole: Patch test scores rose with PT1 expanded TCR counts, a positive correlation. Expanded TCRs formed significantly more large CDR3 similarity clusters than controls.

The sequencing here drew on whole blood, taken in connection with sensitization to the hapten diphenylcyclopropenone (DPC). J is TRBJ1-5 and V is TRBV18, with a weak D call TRBD1 (5 bases). The source is a woman under 40 with alopecia areata. Some clones in this sample may be carry-over from other donors' samples. CDR3 in amino acids: CASSPGQRNQPQHF. CDR3 nucleotides: TGTGCCAGCTCACCGGGGCAGCGCAATCAGCCCCAGCATTTT.